This TCR beta chain was identified in a study of T cells after somatic rescue of genetic block. Here immunoSEQ multiplex PCR was the method, and the copy in TCRdb shows in-frame clones only, minus some. The sample includes tens of thousands of clones, under 95% seen only once; the top ten take over 2.5%. The sample holds one count of this clone. This clonotype was sampled from a man aged 35 to 55. Material: peripheral blood mononuclear cells (PBMCs).

The CDR3 spells CASSYLSGNEQFF. The DNA of the CDR3 is TGTGCCAGCAGTTACCTTAGCGGCAATGAGCAGTTCTTC. This rearrangement joins TRBV6-5 to TRBJ2-1; maybe TRBD2 (6 bases). The V end lost 2 bases, the J end lost 6 bases, and 8 bases lay between the germline ends. CDR1 and CDR2 (germline): MNHEY, SVGAGI. This CDR3 is built from 13 residues.